What follows are 21 T cell receptor beta chains derived from one specimen sequenced in a study of shared clonotypes between healthy human individuals. Terminally differentiated effector memory CD45RA+ cells were excluded from the naive CD8 cells, which were CD45RO-negative and positively selected for CCR7. Produced via immunoSEQ multiplex PCR; TCRdb's table is partial and in-frame only. The profile shows about 2.1 million clones, about 93% of them singletons. Sample: naive CD8+ T cells from PBMCs. The receptor set was obtained from a young man in good health. Some clones in this sample may be carry-over from other donors' samples.

The chain joins TRBV21-1 to TRBJ2-7; the DNA was not used to check the table's D call, TRBD2. TRBV21-1 is a pseudogene locus. This CDR3 comprises 15 residues. The CDR3 loop is CASSPGTAPAYEQYF. Written as DNA, the CDR3 is TGTGCCAGCAGCCCTGGGACTGCCCCTGCCTACGAGCAGTACTTC.

The chain is built from TRBV28 and TRBJ2-3; D might be TRBD2 (5 bases). The V end lost 5 bases, the J end lost 4 bases, and 16 bases lay between the germline ends. The CDR3 is 15 residues long. Germline V gene data show CDR1 as MDHEN and CDR2 as SYDVKM. DNA for the CDR3: TGTGCCAGCAGTCTAGCCCCTGAATGGGCAGATACGCAGTATTTT. This encodes CASSLAPEWADTQYF.

V gene TRBV27 combines with J gene TRBJ2-7; possible D gene TRBD2, 6 bases. The CDR3 contains 14 residues. CDR1 is MNHEY, CDR2 SMNVEV, per germline (reference sequence). Trimming removed 6 bases from V and 6 bases from J, with 18 bases in between. This CDR3 is CASSSGSRGLEQYF. CDR3 nucleotide sequence: TGTGCCAGCAGCTCGGGGTCGCGGGGACTCGAGCAGTACTTC.

This sequence joins TRBV2 and TRBJ2-2, with TRBD2 matching 8 bases. V lost 3 bases and J lost 6; bases outside the gene matches: 6. Looked up from germline, CDR1 is SNHLY and CDR2 is FYNNEI. The CDR3 runs 15 residues. The CDR3 DNA sequence: TGTGCCAGCAGTGAGTCCGGTAGCGGGGCCGGGGAGCTGTTTTTT. As protein: CASSESGSGAGELFF. The full variable domain, in which reference TRBV2 and TRBJ2-2 provide the parts outside the CDR3, is EPEVTQTPSHQVTQMGQEVILRCVPISNHLYFYWYRQILGQKVEFLVSFYNNEISEKSEIFDDQFSVERPDGSNFTLKIRSTKLEDSAMYFCASSESGSGAGELFFGEGSRLTVL.

The gene calls are TRBV7-6 and TRBJ2-1, with D maybe TRBD2 (6 bases). The CDR3 covers 16 residues. Germline CDR1 is SGHVS and CDR2 is FNYEAQ. The germline V and J ends were trimmed by 1 base and 0 bases, with 10 bases remaining between them. DNA of the CDR3: TGTGCCAGCAGCTTAGTAGCGGCGCCCTCCTACAATGAGCAGTTCTTC. Its translation: CASSLVAAPSYNEQFF.

The V and J genes are TRBV2 and TRBJ1-4; no clear D gene. Germline loops: CDR1 SNHLY, CDR2 FYNNEI. Trimming took 0 bases from V and 3 from J, leaving 14 bases between them. This CDR3 contains 17 residues. CDR3 sequence: CASSEAPSPDSNEKLFF. The DNA of the CDR3 is TGTGCCAGCAGTGAAGCGCCGAGTCCCGACTCTAATGAAAAACTGTTTTTT.

This chain uses TRBV18 with TRBJ2-7; TRBD2 aligns across 12 bases. V lost 3 bases to trimming and J lost 7 bases; unmatched junction nucleotides: 4. CDR1 is KGHSH, CDR2 LQKENI, per germline. The CDR3 loop spans 14 amino acids. Here the CDR3 reads CASSPATSGREQYF. In DNA form, the CDR3 reads TGTGCCAGCTCACCCGCGACTAGCGGGAGAGAGCAGTACTTC.

The V and J genes are TRBV10-2 and TRBJ2-1; 9 nucleotides align to TRBD2. The CDR3 length is 15 residues. Germline CDR1 WSHSY, CDR2 SAAADI. V lost 4 bases, J lost 3 bases, and 4 bases stayed unmatched. The CDR3 bases are TGCGCCAGCAGTGGGGGGACTAGCAGCTACAATGAGCAGTTCTTC. Translating gives CASSGGTSSYNEQFF.

This chain uses TRBV28 with TRBJ2-3; possible D gene TRBD1, 5 bases. From germline, CDR1 is MDHEN and CDR2 SYDVKM. The length of the CDR3 is 14 residues. V lost 5 bases to trimming and J lost 2 bases, with 11 bases between them. CDR3 in DNA: TGTGCCAGCAGTCAGAGACAGACCACAGATACGCAGTATTTT. It translates to CASSQRQTTDTQYF.

V is TRBV5-8 and J is TRBJ1-1; no definite D call. The CDR3 extends over 19 amino acids. From germline, CDR1 is SGHTS and CDR2 YDEGEE. V lost 1 base, J lost 0 bases, and 22 bases lay in between. CDR3 in DNA: TGTGCCAGCAGCTTGACCCCCCGGGTTTGGGTAGGGATGAACACTGAAGCTTTCTTT. Residues: CASSLTPRVWVGMNTEAFF.

This clone was seen just once. This same CDR3 is encoded by further DNA sequences in the sample. J is TRBJ2-7 and V is TRBV7-2; D is possibly TRBD1 or TRBD2 (5 bases each). Germline CDR1 and CDR2: SGHTA and FQGNSA. The CDR3 covers 13 residues. V was trimmed by 5 bases and J by 4 bases, leaving 12 bases between them. CDR3 DNA: TGTGCCAGCAGCCCATTAGAGGGGTACGAGCAGTACTTC. It is translated as CASSPLEGYEQYF.

The V and J genes are TRBV28 and TRBJ2-5; no clear D. The germline CDR1 and CDR2 sequences are MDHEN and SYDVKM. Deletions cut 9 bases from V and 5 bases from J, with 16 bases between. The CDR3 spans 13 residues. CDR3 sequence reads: CASDGSPPETQYF. CDR3 DNA sequence: TGTGCCAGTGATGGCTCCCCCCCGGAGACCCAGTACTTC.

The DNA for the CDR3 is TGTGCCAGCAGCCAATTCGGGACTAGCGGGGACAATGAGCAGTTCTTC. It is translated as CASSQFGTSGDNEQFF. The rearrangement joins TRBV13 to TRBJ2-1, with 13 nucleotides matching TRBD2. This CDR3 contains 16 residues. Germline V gives CDR1 PRHDT, CDR2 FYEKMQ (reference sequence). Trimming removed 5 bases from V and 5 bases from J; junction bases left unmatched: 6.

The gene calls are TRBV9 and TRBJ2-7; D possibly uses TRBD1 or TRBD2 (5 bases each). The CDR3 has 15 amino acids. The V gene lost 4 bases and the J gene lost 2 bases, with 16 bases spanning the gap. Germline V gene sequence: CDR1 SGDLS, CDR2 YYNGEE. The CDR3 nucleotides are TGTGCCAGCAGCCCCTCGGGGAAGGGGCCCTACGAGCAGTACTTC. As protein: CASSPSGKGPYEQYF.

This sequence joins TRBV19 and TRBJ1-2; the match to TRBD1 covers 9 bases. After removal of 5 bases from V and 8 bases from J, the junction contained 21 bases not matched to a gene. The germline gives CDR1 LNHDA, CDR2 SQIVND (reference sequence). The CDR3 consists of 18 residues. CDR3 nucleotides: TGTGCCAGTAGTCCTCTCCGGACAGGGGATGTGCCGGAGGGCGGCTACACCTTC. This encodes CASSPLRTGDVPEGGYTF.

The chain employs TRBV4-2 and TRBJ2-1; TRBD2 is a possible D gene (5 bases). This CDR3 has 15 amino acids. In germline, CDR1 is LGHNA, CDR2 YNFKEQ. V was shortened by 0 bases and J by 2 bases, with 8 bases between the two germline ends. The CDR3 nucleotides read TGTGCCAGCAGCCAAGACAACGGGGCCTACAATGAGCAGTTCTTC. Translated: CASSQDNGAYNEQFF.

J is TRBJ2-5 and V is TRBV7-8; D is possibly TRBD2 (5 bases). From germline, CDR1 is SGHVS and CDR2 FQNEAQ. Trimming stripped 2 bases from V and 4 bases from J, with 11 bases between. There are 14 residues in the CDR3. The CDR3 DNA is TGTGCCAGCAGCTTAAAGAGGGCGCGAGAGACCCAGTACTTC. It codes for CASSLKRARETQYF.

The rearrangement links TRBV4-3 to TRBJ2-1, with 7 bases fitting TRBD2. The CDR3 has 15 amino acids. J lost 4 bases, V lost 6 bases, and 9 bases had no gene match. In germline, CDR1 is LGHNA, CDR2 YSLEER. The CDR3: CASSPTSRNYNEQFF. The DNA of the CDR3 is TGCGCCAGCAGTCCGACTAGCAGGAATTACAATGAGCAGTTCTTC.

V and J are TRBV4-1 and TRBJ2-1, with TRBD2 identical over 8 bases. Trimming cost V 5 bases and J 5 bases; bases outside gene matches: 14. The CDR3 has 17 residues. Looked up from germline, CDR1 is MGHRA and CDR2 is YSYEKL. As DNA, the CDR3 is TGCGCCAGCAGCTCCAAGGCCCTCGGGGGGGGGCACAATGAGCAGTTCTTC. It translates to CASSSKALGGGHNEQFF.

To note about this clone: Other DNA sequences from this sample encode an identical CDR3 as well. V is TRBV28 and J is TRBJ2-3; TRBD2 matches 9 bases. The V and J ends lost 3 bases and 6 bases, in that order; junction bases with no gene match: 4. The CDR3 sequence is 14 residues long. Germline V gene lookup returns CDR1 MDHEN and CDR2 SYDVKM. The CDR3 reads CASSLAGGPDTQYF. In DNA, the CDR3 is TGTGCCAGCAGTTTGGCGGGAGGGCCGGATACGCAGTATTTT.

The chain links TRBV4-2 to TRBJ2-6; D remains ambiguous. This CDR3 has 14 residues. The V end lost 2 bases, the J end lost 2 bases, and 4 bases lay between the germline ends. Germline loops: CDR1 LGHNA, CDR2 YNFKEQ. The CDR3 protein is CASSQTAGANVLTF. The CDR3 nucleotides are TGTGCCAGCAGCCAAACGGCTGGGGCCAACGTCCTGACTTTC.